This record concerns one T cell receptor (beta chain) sequence. The data belong to a study of shared clonotypes between healthy human individuals. Germline loops: CDR1 SGHNT, CDR2 YENEEA. Trimming removed 3 bases from V and 2 bases from J, with 8 bases in between. This CDR3 comprises 13 residues. In the sorted-subset replicate PCRs, about 190 ng DNA, some 30,000 T cell genomes, was used. Libraries were prepared by immunoSEQ multiplex PCR; TCRdb keeps only in-frame clonotypes and omits some of them. The sample records under 1,100,000 clones, around three quarters being singletons. Sample: memory CD4+ T cells from PBMCs. Subset specified: CD45RA-negative fraction. The J gene is TRBJ2-7, the V gene TRBV11-3; D gene uncertain. The receptor was isolated from a man younger than 35 in good health. Some clones in this sample may be carry-over from other donors' samples. CDR3 bases: TGTGCCAGCAGCTTGAGCACAACCTACGAGCAGTACTTC. Translating gives CASSLSTTYEQYF.